These 20 T cell receptor beta chains were all obtained from the same sample, sequenced in a study of T cell responses to AZD1222 COVID-19 vaccine. Profiling relied on immunoSEQ multiplex PCR, and the TCRdb table lists in-frame clones only, not all of them. This table holds around 100,000 clones, 86% found once. This material consisted of peripheral blood, taken on day 0 of AZD1222 vaccination. The receptors were gathered from an adult in good health.

CDR3 DNA sequence: TGTGCCAGCAGCTTGGGTACAGGGGGGAATCAGCCCCAGCATTTT. It codes for CASSLGTGGNQPQHF. The V call is TRBV5-6, the J call TRBJ1-5; 8 nucleotides line up with TRBD1. The V gene end was trimmed by 0 bases and the J gene end by 4 bases; junction bases not matched to a gene: 3. This CDR3 has 15 amino acids. Germline V gene sequence: CDR1 SGHDT, CDR2 YYEEEE. Looking up the rest from reference TRBV5-6 and TRBJ1-5 gives the full variable domain: DAGVTQSPTHLIKTRGQQVTLRCSPKSGHDTVSWYQQALGQGPQFIFQYYEEEERQRGNFPDRFSGHQFPNYSSELNVNALLLGDSALYLCASSLGTGGNQPQHFGDGTRLSIL.

The chain carries TRBV3-1 (or the pseudogene TRBV3-2) and TRBJ2-5, with no clear D. In germline, CDR1 is LGHDT, CDR2 YNNKEL (reference sequence). V was clipped by 4 bases and J by 4 bases, with 10 bases between them. The CDR3 length is 13 residues. In DNA, the CDR3 is TGTGCCAGCAGCCCGAGTAGTTCAGAGACCCAGTACTTC. This sequence encodes CASSPSSSETQYF.

This clone has a single count. V and J are TRBV29-1 and TRBJ1-5; D is uncertain. Trimming left V 4 bases short and J 0 bases short, with 7 bases between. Per the germline V gene, CDR1 is SQVTM and CDR2 is ANQGSEA. This CDR3 contains 13 residues. This CDR3 is CSVAENSNQPQHF. The CDR3 nucleotides read TGCAGCGTTGCGGAGAATAGCAATCAGCCCCAGCATTTT.

This clone has a single count. This chain connects TRBV13 to TRBJ1-1; D is unresolved. V lost 6 bases to trimming and J lost 0 bases, with 8 bases between them. The CDR3 has 13 amino acids. CDR1 is PRHDT and CDR2 is FYEKMQ in the germline V gene (reference sequence). CDR3 in amino acids: CASRNNLNTEAFF. The CDR3, as DNA: TGTGCCAGCAGGAACAACCTGAACACTGAAGCTTTCTTT.

The rearrangement links TRBV27 to TRBJ1-1; 8 bases align to TRBD1. The CDR3 runs to 21 residues. Germline V gives CDR1 MNHEY, CDR2 SMNVEV (reference sequence). Trimming took 3 bases from V and 1 from J; bases not matched to a gene: 22. The CDR3 is CASSFHGMDRAPKGGNTEAFF. The CDR3 nucleotides read TGTGCCAGCAGTTTCCACGGCATGGACAGGGCCCCAAAGGGGGGGAACACTGAAGCTTTCTTT.

The gene calls are TRBV6-5 and TRBJ1-2, with D possibly being TRBD1 (5 bases). Trimming removed 6 bases at V and 3 bases at J, with 17 bases between. CDR3 length: 15 amino acids. Per germline, CDR1 MNHEY and CDR2 SVGAGI. The CDR3 sequence: CASSSPVGGYYGYTF. As DNA, the CDR3 is TGTGCCAGCAGCTCCCCCGTGGGGGGATACTATGGCTACACCTTC.

This chain links TRBV3-1 (or the pseudogene TRBV3-2) with TRBJ1-2; D may be TRBD1 (6 bases). V was trimmed by 4 bases and J by 8 bases, leaving 14 bases between them. The CDR3 runs 13 residues. Germline CDR1 LGHDT, CDR2 YNNKEL (reference sequence). CDR3 loop: CASSPSLTGGYTF. The CDR3 coding sequence is TGTGCCAGCAGCCCCTCCCTGACAGGCGGCTACACCTTC.

The chain is built from TRBV9 and TRBJ2-3; 9 positions agree with TRBD1. Germline CDR1 reads SGDLS; CDR2 reads YYNGEE. Unmatched junction bases numbered 5, after V lost 1 base and J lost 5 bases. CDR3 length equals 15 residues. The CDR3 sequence is CASSVRQGVEDTQYF. CDR3 nucleotides: TGTGCCAGCAGCGTAAGACAGGGGGTGGAAGATACGCAGTATTTT.

The rearrangement links TRBV6-2 or TRBV6-3 to TRBJ2-3, with 10 bases identical to TRBD1. Germline loops: CDR1 MNHEY, CDR2 SVGEGT. V was pared by 0 bases and J by 2 bases, with 5 bases of the junction left unmatched. The CDR3 runs 17 residues. The CDR3 reads CASSYSYGTGDTDTQYF. The CDR3, as DNA: TGTGCCAGCAGTTACTCGTATGGGACAGGGGACACAGATACGCAGTATTTT.

The sample holds one count of this clone. The genes are TRBV29-1 and TRBJ1-1; 10 bases agree with TRBD1. The CDR3 is 13 residues long. V lost 7 bases to trimming and J lost 3 bases; unmatched junction nucleotides: 5. CDR1 and CDR2 (germline): SQVTM, ANQGSEA. The CDR3 sequence: CSARTGGHTEAFF. The CDR3 DNA is TGCAGCGCGCGGACAGGGGGGCACACTGAAGCTTTCTTT.

This clone was detected once. The V call is TRBV5-4, the J call TRBJ2-2; TRBD2 aligns across 10 bases. J gave up 2 bases and V 5 bases, and 0 bases lay outside the gene matches. Germline V gene lookup returns CDR1 SGHNT and CDR2 YYREEE (reference sequence). The CDR3 covers 14 residues. CDR3 amino acids: CASRLAGNTGELFF. CDR3 sequence (DNA): TGTGCCAGCAGACTAGCGGGAAACACCGGGGAGCTGTTTTTT. Full variable domain (rest looked up from reference TRBV5-4 and TRBJ2-2): ETGVTQSPTHLIKTRGQQVTLRCSSQSGHNTVSWYQQALGQGPQFIFQYYREEENGRGNFPPRFSGLQFPNYSSELNVNALELDDSALYLCASRLAGNTGELFFGEGSRLTVL.

This chain connects TRBV15 to TRBJ2-7; TRBD2 aligns across 13 bases. Unmatched junction bases numbered 8, after V lost 3 bases and J lost 6 bases. CDR3 size: 16 residues. Germline CDR1 is LNHNV and CDR2 is YYDKDF (reference sequence). The CDR3 nucleotides are TGTGCCACCAGCAGTTGGAGACTAGCGGGGGGACTCGAGCAGTACTTC. Translating it yields CATSSWRLAGGLEQYF.

The rearrangement uses TRBV4-1 and TRBJ2-3; D ambiguous. The V gene lost 0 bases and the J gene lost 6 bases, with 4 bases spanning the gap. The CDR3 sequence is 12 residues long. Germline V gene sequence: CDR1 MGHRA, CDR2 YSYEKL. Here the CDR3 reads CASSQDRDTQYF. Written as DNA, the CDR3 is TGCGCCAGCAGCCAAGATAGGGATACGCAGTATTTT.

This chain uses TRBV5-1 with TRBJ2-5, with D hard to call. V was pared by 2 bases and J by 2 bases, with 7 bases between. CDR1 is SGHRS, CDR2 YFSETQ, per germline. The CDR3 consists of 13 residues. DNA for the CDR3: TGCGCCAGCAGCTTCAATAGTCAAGAGACCCAGTACTTC. Translating gives CASSFNSQETQYF.

The chain recombines TRBV3-1 (or the pseudogene TRBV3-2) with TRBJ1-2; D is uncertain. With 10 bases removed from V and 4 bases from J, the gap between germline ends came to 16 bases. This CDR3 contains 13 residues. From germline, CDR1 is LGHDT and CDR2 YNNKEL (reference sequence). The CDR3 DNA reads as TGTGCCAACAACATCGGACCTAGCTATGGCTACACCTTC. This encodes CANNIGPSYGYTF.

The chain combines TRBV9 with TRBJ1-3; no clear D gene. With 0 bases removed from V and 0 bases from J, the gap between germline ends came to 7 bases. CDR3 length equals 15 residues. Germline lookup yields CDR1 SGDLS and CDR2 YYNGEE. This CDR3 reads CASSVGESSGNTIYF. The CDR3 nucleotides are TGTGCCAGCAGCGTAGGGGAGAGCTCTGGAAACACCATATATTTT. The whole variable domain, filled in from reference TRBV9 and TRBJ1-3, reads DSGVTQTPKHLITATGQRVTLRCSPRSGDLSVYWYQQSLDQGLQFLIQYYNGEERAKGNILERFSAQQFPDLHSELNLSSLELGDSALYFCASSVGESSGNTIYFGEGSWLTVV.

V and J are TRBV4-1 and TRBJ1-3; D not certain. This CDR3 is 15 amino acids long. CDR1 is MGHRA and CDR2 is YSYEKL in the germline V gene. V lost 0 bases and J 3 bases, leaving 9 bases between the germline ends. The CDR3 DNA sequence: TGCGCCAGCAGCCAAGATCCGGGTTATGGAAACACCATATATTTT. This codes for CASSQDPGYGNTIYF.

The chain has TRBV2 and TRBJ1-4; D gene unclear. The germline CDR1 and CDR2 sequences are SNHLY and FYNNEI. This CDR3 comprises 14 residues. V was cut by 6 bases and J by 7 bases, with 15 bases left in between. Here the CDR3 reads CASRNHGPPEKLFF. DNA of the CDR3: TGTGCCAGCAGGAATCACGGGCCGCCTGAAAAACTGTTTTTT.

V usage is TRBV2 and J usage is TRBJ2-5; D possibly corresponds to TRBD2 (5 bases). This CDR3 comprises 10 residues. V gave up 7 bases and J gave up 5 bases, with 5 bases separating them. Germline V gene lookup returns CDR1 SNHLY and CDR2 FYNNEI. The CDR3 here is CASTGETQYF. The CDR3 nucleotides are TGTGCCAGCACGGGGGAGACCCAGTACTTC.

The chain combines TRBV6-5 with TRBJ1-2; D unclear. V lost 0 bases and J lost 11, with 7 bases in between. This CDR3 is built from 11 residues. Germline assignment: CDR1 MNHEY and CDR2 SVGAGI. CDR3 amino acids: CASSYSGFYTF. CDR3 coding DNA: TGTGCCAGCAGTTACTCGGGGTTTTACACCTTC.